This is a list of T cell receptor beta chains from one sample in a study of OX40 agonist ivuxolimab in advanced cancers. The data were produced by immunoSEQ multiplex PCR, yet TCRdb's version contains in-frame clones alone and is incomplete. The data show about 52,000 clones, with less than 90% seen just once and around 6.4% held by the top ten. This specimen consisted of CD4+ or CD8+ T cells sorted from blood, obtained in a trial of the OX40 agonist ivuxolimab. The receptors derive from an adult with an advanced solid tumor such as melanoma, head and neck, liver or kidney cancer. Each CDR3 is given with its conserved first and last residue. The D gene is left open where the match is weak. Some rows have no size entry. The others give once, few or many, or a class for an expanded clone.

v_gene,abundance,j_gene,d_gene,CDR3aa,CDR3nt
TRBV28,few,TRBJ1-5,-,CASSSPGGGGNQPQHF,TGTGCCAGCAGCTCCCCGGGGGGTGGAGGCAATCAGCCCCAGCATTTT
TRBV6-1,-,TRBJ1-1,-,CASSEVASSTTDTEAFF,TGTGCCAGCAGTGAAGTTGCGTCGTCCACTACGGACACTGAAGCTTTCTTT
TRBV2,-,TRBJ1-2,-,CASSGHYGYTF,TGTGCCAGCAGTGGACACTATGGCTACACCTTC
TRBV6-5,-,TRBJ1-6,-,CASSGQPYNSPLHF,TGTGCCAGCAGCGGACAGCCGTATAATTCACCCCTCCACTTT
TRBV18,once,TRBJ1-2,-,CASSPPLRQYGYTF,TGTGCCAGCTCACCACCCTTACGGCAATATGGCTACACCTTC
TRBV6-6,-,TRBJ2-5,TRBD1,CASSLRGQSGKTQYF,TGTGCCAGCAGCCTCAGGGGGCAGTCGGGGAAGACCCAGTACTTC
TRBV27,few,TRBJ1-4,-,CASSPTGGEKLFF,TGTGCCAGCAGTCCAACTGGGGGTGAAAAACTGTTTTTT
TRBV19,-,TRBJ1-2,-,CASSPAGYGYTF,TGTGCCAGTAGCCCGGCCGGCTATGGCTACACCTTC
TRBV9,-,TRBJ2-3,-,CASRSTSTDTQYF,TGTGCCAGCAGATCAACTAGCACAGATACGCAGTATTTT
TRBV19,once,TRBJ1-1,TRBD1,CASSPRQGANTEAFF,TGTGCCAGTAGTCCTAGACAGGGCGCCAACACTGAAGCTTTCTTT
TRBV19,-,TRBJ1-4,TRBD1,CATSEGQVIEKLFF,TGTGCCACCTCAGAGGGACAGGTTATAGAAAAACTGTTTTTT
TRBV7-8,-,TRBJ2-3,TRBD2,CASSPWTSGTDTQYF,TGTGCCAGCAGCCCCTGGACTAGCGGCACAGATACGCAGTATTTT
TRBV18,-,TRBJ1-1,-,CASSPTGGNTEAFF,TGTGCCAGCTCACCAACTGGCGGAAACACTGAAGCTTTCTTT
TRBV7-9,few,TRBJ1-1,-,CASSPTQRDTEAFF,TGTGCCAGCAGCCCAACACAGAGGGACACTGAAGCTTTCTTT
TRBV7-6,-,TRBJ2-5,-,CASSTRGGPIQETQYF,TGTGCCAGCAGCACTAGGGGTGGCCCCATCCAAGAGACCCAGTACTTC
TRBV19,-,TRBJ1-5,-,CASSLGRNQPQHF,TGTGCCAGTAGCCTGGGGCGGAATCAGCCCCAGCATTTT
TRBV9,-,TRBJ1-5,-,CASSVDGRAGQPQHF,TGTGCCAGCAGCGTAGATGGCCGAGCGGGTCAGCCCCAGCATTTT
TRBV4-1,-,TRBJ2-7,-,CASSPHYTVANEQYF,TGCGCCAGCAGCCCCCACTATACCGTGGCCAACGAGCAGTACTTC
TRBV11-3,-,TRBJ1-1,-,CASSFGGTKAFF,TGTGCCAGCAGCTTTGGGGGCACGAAAGCTTTCTTT
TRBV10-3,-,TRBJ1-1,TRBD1,CAISGGQGPTEAFF,TGTGCCATCAGTGGTGGACAGGGTCCCACTGAAGCTTTCTTT
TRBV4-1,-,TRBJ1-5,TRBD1,CASSQGQGRTINQPQHF,TGCGCCAGCAGCCAAGGACAGGGCCGAACCATTAATCAGCCCCAGCATTTT
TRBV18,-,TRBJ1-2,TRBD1,CASSRTGEDYGYTF,TGTGCCAGCTCCCGGACAGGGGAAGACTATGGCTACACCTTC
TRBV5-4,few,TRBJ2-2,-,CASSPTLSRDGGELFF,TGTGCCAGCAGCCCCACACTGAGTCGGGATGGCGGGGAGCTGTTTTTT
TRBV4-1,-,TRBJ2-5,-,CASSQGWGEIQETQYF,TGCGCCAGCAGCCAAGGGTGGGGCGAAATTCAAGAGACCCAGTACTTC
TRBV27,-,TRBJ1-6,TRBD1,CASRARTGTGGSSYNSPLHF,TGTGCCAGCAGGGCCCGCACCGGGACAGGGGGAAGCTCCTATAATTCACCCCTCCACTTT
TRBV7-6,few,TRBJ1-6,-,CASSSSPGSYNSPLHF,TGTGCCAGCAGCTCGTCACCCGGGAGCTATAATTCACCCCTCCACTTT
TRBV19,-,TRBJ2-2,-,CASTNPGLAERELFF,TGTGCCAGTACCAACCCGGGGCTAGCTGAAAGGGAGCTGTTTTTT
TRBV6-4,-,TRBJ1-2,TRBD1,CASSHGTGEGYTF,TGTGCCAGCAGTCACGGGACAGGGGAGGGCTACACCTTC
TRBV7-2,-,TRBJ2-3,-,CASSLAWGSTDTQYF,TGTGCCAGCAGCTTAGCTTGGGGGTCCACAGATACGCAGTATTTT
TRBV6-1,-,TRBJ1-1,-,CASSEWPNTEAFF,TGTGCCAGCAGTGAATGGCCAAACACTGAAGCTTTCTTT
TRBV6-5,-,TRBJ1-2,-,CASSEDGYGYTF,TGTGCCAGCAGCGAGGACGGCTATGGCTACACCTTC
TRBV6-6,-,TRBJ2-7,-,CASSYSGGSNHEQYF,TGTGCCAGCAGTTACTCCGGGGGCTCTAACCACGAGCAGTACTTC
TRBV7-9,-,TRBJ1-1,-,CASSLMGGTEAFF,TGTGCCAGCAGCTTAATGGGGGGCACTGAAGCTTTCTTT
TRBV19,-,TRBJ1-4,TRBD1,CATDRAGVGKLFF,TGTGCCACAGACAGGGCCGGGGTGGGAAAACTGTTTTTT
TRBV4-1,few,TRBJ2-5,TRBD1,CASSHGRDRGQETQYF,TGCGCCAGCAGCCATGGACGGGACAGGGGGCAAGAGACCCAGTACTTC
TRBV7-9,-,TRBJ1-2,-,CASSTREGNYGYTF,TGTGCCAGCAGCACCCGGGAGGGGAACTATGGCTACACCTTC
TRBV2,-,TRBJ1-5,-,CASSDREPNQPQHF,TGTGCCAGCAGCGACCGGGAGCCTAATCAGCCCCAGCATTTT
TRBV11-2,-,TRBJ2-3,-,CASSLSLTDTQYF,TGTGCCAGCAGCTTATCTTTGACAGATACGCAGTATTTT
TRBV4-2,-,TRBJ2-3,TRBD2,CASSRGLAGGNTDTQYF,TGTGCCAGCAGCCGAGGACTAGCGGGGGGGAACACAGATACGCAGTATTTT
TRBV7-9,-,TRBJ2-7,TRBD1,CASGRDRETYEQYF,TGTGCCAGCGGCCGGGACAGGGAAACCTACGAGCAGTACTTC
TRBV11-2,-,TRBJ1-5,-,CASSLGPSRNQPQHF,TGTGCCAGCAGCTTAGGACCTTCCCGCAATCAGCCCCAGCATTTT
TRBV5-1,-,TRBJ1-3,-,CASSSSGSGNTIYF,TGCGCCAGCAGTTCGTCGGGATCTGGAAACACCATATATTTT
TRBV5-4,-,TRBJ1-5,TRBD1,CASNPPDDRVNNQPQHF,TGTGCCAGCAACCCCCCCGACGACAGGGTGAACAATCAGCCCCAGCATTTT
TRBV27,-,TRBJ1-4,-,CASSLGEKLFF,TGTGCCAGCAGTTTGGGGGAAAAACTGTTTTTT
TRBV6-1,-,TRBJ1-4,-,CAIGDRGAIAEKLFF,TGTGCCATCGGAGACCGGGGTGCCATAGCGGAAAAACTGTTTTTT
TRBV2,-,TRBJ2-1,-,CASSEDWQGPYNEQFF,TGTGCCAGCAGTGAAGATTGGCAGGGCCCTTACAATGAGCAGTTCTTC
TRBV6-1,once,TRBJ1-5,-,CASSYLGGNQPQHF,TGTGCCAGCAGTTATCTCGGGGGCAATCAGCCCCAGCATTTT
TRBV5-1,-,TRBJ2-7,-,CASSEGLPYEQYF,TGCGCCAGCAGTGAGGGGCTCCCCTACGAGCAGTACTTC
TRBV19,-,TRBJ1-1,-,CASSMVRGAMDTEAFF,TGTGCCAGTAGTATGGTTAGGGGGGCGATGGACACTGAAGCTTTCTTT
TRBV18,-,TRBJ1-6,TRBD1,CASSLGSTGSNSPLHF,TGTGCCAGCTCACTGGGATCGACAGGGAGCAATTCACCCCTCCACTTT
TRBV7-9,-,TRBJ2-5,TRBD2,CASRPGGSFQETQYF,TGTGCCAGCCGGCCGGGGGGGTCGTTCCAAGAGACCCAGTACTTC
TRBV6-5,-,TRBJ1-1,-,CASIDAVGGTEAFF,TGTGCCAGCATCGACGCAGTAGGCGGCACTGAAGCTTTCTTT
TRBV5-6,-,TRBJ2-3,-,CASSPRLDTQYF,TGTGCCAGCAGCCCCAGACTAGATACGCAGTATTTT
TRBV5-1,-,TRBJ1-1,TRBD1,CASSLEGQGASPSTEAFF,TGCGCCAGCAGCTTGGAAGGACAGGGGGCATCCCCGAGCACTGAAGCTTTCTTT
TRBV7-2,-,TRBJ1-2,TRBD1,CASIRSTGEYGYTF,TGTGCCAGCATCAGATCGACAGGGGAATATGGCTACACCTTC
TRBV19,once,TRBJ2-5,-,CASSLRGRETQYF,TGTGCCAGTAGTCTGAGAGGTCGAGAGACCCAGTACTTC
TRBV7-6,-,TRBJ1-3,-,CASSLSPFSSGNTIYF,TGTGCCAGCAGCTTAAGTCCTTTCAGCTCTGGAAACACCATATATTTT